This entry lists 25 T cell receptor beta chains sequenced from one sample in a study of Graves' ophthalmopathy and Graves' hyperthyroidism. RNA transcripts yielded amplified TCR beta CDR3 regions. A first-round RT-PCR used HTBI primers, followed by a second-round multiplex PCR. Using its own MiXCR run on the multiplex PCR reads, TCRdb lists one record per CDR3 protein. The sample lists 400,000 to 500,000 distinct CDR3 sequences, around 20% seen once, with roughly 3% in the top ten. The sequenced sample was peripheral blood. The receptors here all came from a woman under 30 with stable Graves' hyperthyroidism.

In its sample, this clonotype was seen many times. V and J are TRBV7-2 and TRBJ1-2; no clear D. The V end lost 0 bases, the J end lost 8 bases, and 10 bases lay between the germline ends. The CDR3 has 13 residues. The germline CDR1 and CDR2 sequences are SGHTA and FQGNSA. CDR3 loop: CASSLAVGSGYTF. CDR3 coding DNA: TGTGCCAGCAGCTTAGCGGTAGGGTCAGGCTACACCTTC.

In its sample, this clonotype was seen a few times. J is TRBJ1-5 and V is TRBV11-2; weak D call: TRBD1 (5 bases). This CDR3 has 17 residues. The germline V gene has CDR1 SGHAT and CDR2 FQNNGV. V shed 0 bases and J shed 0 bases, with 12 bases lying between them. The DNA for the CDR3 is TGTGCCAGCAGCTTAGAAACAGGTACTGTTAGCAATCAGCCCCAGCATTTT. This encodes CASSLETGTVSNQPQHF.

The sample holds many counts of this clonotype. This rearrangement joins TRBV2 to TRBJ1-2; D is unclear. The germline CDR1 and CDR2 sequences are SNHLY and FYNNEI. CDR3 length: 10 amino acids. Trimming cost V 8 bases and J 6 bases, with 7 bases left between them. CDR3 residues: CASGSDGYTF. The CDR3 bases are TGTGCCAGCGGTAGCGATGGCTACACCTTC.

This clonotype was seen at least ten times. The rearrangement joins TRBV28 to TRBJ2-2; 10 bases map to TRBD2. The CDR3 length is 15 residues. The germline V gene has CDR1 MDHEN and CDR2 SYDVKM. Unmatched junction bases numbered 5, after V lost 4 bases and J lost 6 bases. The CDR3 sequence is CASSSGTSAAGELFF. The CDR3 DNA follows: TGTGCCAGCAGTTCCGGGACTAGCGCGGCCGGGGAGCTGTTTTTT.

This clonotype occurred many times. CDR3 amino acids: CASSSRQGRSGANVLTF. In nucleotides, the CDR3 is TGTGCCAGCAGCAGCCGACAGGGCCGCTCTGGGGCCAACGTCCTGACTTTC. The chain joins TRBV7-3 to TRBJ2-6; TRBD1 matches at 7 bases. Germline CDR1 SGHTA, CDR2 FQGTGA. The CDR3 extends over 17 amino acids. Unmatched junction bases numbered 7, after V lost 5 bases and J lost 0 bases.

This clonotype was recorded at least ten times. A much larger clone sits a single nucleotide away, making a read error possible. V gene TRBV7-2 combines with J gene TRBJ2-5; D may match TRBD1 or TRBD2 (5 bases each). Germline-derived CDR1 and CDR2 are SGHTA and FQGNSA. V lost 0 bases and J lost 5, with 13 bases in between. CDR3 length: 15 residues. The CDR3 nucleotides are TGTGCCAGCAGCTTAGCTGTCCGGGACGTGGAGACCCAGTACTTC. Translated: CASSLAVRDVETQYF.

At least ten counts were recorded for this clonotype. This chain joins TRBV12-3 or TRBV12-4 and TRBJ2-5; 9 bases line up with TRBD2. Trimming took 3 bases from V and 5 from J; bases not matched to a gene: 7. This CDR3 contains 15 residues. The DNA of the CDR3 is TGTGCCAGCAGTTTTGGTAGCGGGAGAGGGGAGACCCAGTACTTC. Protein sequence: CASSFGSGRGETQYF.

Many counts were recorded for this clonotype. V and J are TRBV12-3 or TRBV12-4 and TRBJ1-5; 9 positions agree with TRBD1. This CDR3 has 15 amino acids. V dropped 3 bases and J dropped 3; count of bases not matched to a gene: 3. CDR3 bases: TGTGCCAGCAGTTTTGGGACAGGGACCAATCAGCCCCAGCATTTT. Amino acids: CASSFGTGTNQPQHF.

This sequence joins TRBV20-1 and TRBJ2-2, with D perhaps matching TRBD2 (6 bases). CDR1 is DFQATT, CDR2 SNEGSKA, per germline (reference sequence). The CDR3 loop spans 16 amino acids. Trimming cost V 0 bases and J 2 bases, with 13 bases left between them. The CDR3 DNA is TGCAGTGCTAGAGATCGGCGGCGGGGCAACACCGGGGAGCTGTTTTTT. Translation gives CSARDRRRGNTGELFF.

The J gene is TRBJ2-7, the V gene TRBV12-3 or TRBV12-4; TRBD1 might be the D (7 bases). This CDR3 is built from 15 residues. V lost 5 bases to trimming and J lost 0 bases, with 14 bases between them. The CDR3 DNA reads as TGTGCCAGCAGTACGCGGGACAGTAGCTCCTACGAGCAGTACTTC. It codes for CASSTRDSSSYEQYF.

The chain is built from TRBV19 and TRBJ2-7; no clear D. Trimming removed 5 bases from V and 6 bases from J, with 14 bases in between. Germline CDR1 LNHDA, CDR2 SQIVND (reference sequence). This CDR3 contains 13 residues. The CDR3 coding sequence is TGTGCCAGTAGTCTTTATAATGAAGGCGAGCAGTACTTC. This translates into CASSLYNEGEQYF.

V usage is TRBV11-2 and J usage is TRBJ1-2; 7 positions match TRBD1. Per the germline V gene, CDR1 is SGHAT and CDR2 is FQNNGV. Losses at the gene ends were 3 bases for V and 6 bases for J; bases not matched to a gene: 7. The CDR3 contains 14 residues. CDR3 amino acids: CASSFDRAANGYTF. The CDR3 DNA is TGTGCCAGCAGCTTTGACAGGGCTGCGAATGGCTACACCTTC.

This clonotype was counted ten times or more. J is TRBJ2-5 and V is TRBV20-1; 8 nucleotides match TRBD2. CDR3 size: 14 residues. With V trimmed by 5 bases and J by 0 bases, 5 bases remained unmatched. Germline lookup yields CDR1 DFQATT and CDR2 SNEGSKA (reference sequence). CDR3 sequence (DNA): TGCAGTGCTGCCCTCGGGGGGGACCAAGAGACCCAGTACTTC. This encodes CSAALGGDQETQYF.

The sample holds many counts of this clonotype. CDR3 DNA sequence: TGCAGTGCGAACCCAGCGGGAGGGCCCCACGAGCAGTACTTC. The encoded protein is CSANPAGGPHEQYF. The chain recombines TRBV20-1 with TRBJ2-7, with 10 bases identical to TRBD2. Trimming took 6 bases from V and 5 from J; bases not matched to a gene: 10. Germline CDR1 reads DFQATT; CDR2 reads SNEGSKA (reference sequence). This CDR3 has 14 amino acids.

The sample holds many counts of this clonotype. This chain connects TRBV6-1 to TRBJ1-6, with no clear D. There are 15 residues in the CDR3. With 8 bases removed from V and 7 bases from J, the gap between germline ends came to 18 bases. CDR1 MNHNS and CDR2 SASEGT come from the germline V gene. CDR3 sequence: CASSVIRTTNSPLHF. As DNA, the CDR3 is TGTGCCAGCTCCGTTATTAGAACGACAAATTCACCCCTCCACTTT.

This clonotype was picked up a small number of times. The gene calls are TRBV6-2 or TRBV6-3 and TRBJ1-5; 7 nucleotides line up with TRBD1. Trimming removed 7 bases from V and 5 bases from J; junction bases left unmatched: 11. Germline V gene lookup returns CDR1 MNHEY and CDR2 SVGEGT. This CDR3 region has 15 residues. CDR3 coding DNA: TGTGCCAGCACCCCCGGACAGGAGAACCATCAGCCCCAGCATTTT. Its translation is CASTPGQENHQPQHF.

This clonotype was seen repeatedly, ten times or more. As DNA, the CDR3 is TGCAGCGTTGAAGATTTTGATAGCGGGAGGTCTCACTACGAGCAGTACTTC. It translates to CSVEDFDSGRSHYEQYF. The chain carries TRBV29-1 and TRBJ2-7, with TRBD2 matching over 10 bases. The CDR3 sequence is 17 residues long. J gave up 3 bases and V 0 bases, and 11 bases lay outside the gene matches. The V gene's germline CDR1 is SQVTM and CDR2 ANQGSEA.

This clonotype has at least ten counts. V is TRBV20-1 and J is TRBJ2-7; 15 positions agree with TRBD2. The trim removed 2 bases at V and 5 bases at J, leaving 10 bases unmatched. The CDR3 spans 17 residues. CDR1 is DFQATT, CDR2 SNEGSKA, per germline (reference sequence). CDR3 nucleotides: TGCAGTGCTAGAAGGACTAGCGGGAGGGCCTCCTCAGACGAGCAGTACTTC. Its translation is CSARRTSGRASSDEQYF.

V and J are TRBV11-2 and TRBJ1-2; 8 bases are shared with TRBD1. CDR3 length: 14 residues. The germline gives CDR1 SGHAT, CDR2 FQNNGV. The V gene end was trimmed by 3 bases and the J gene end by 8 bases; junction bases not matched to a gene: 8. CDR3 amino acids: CASSFGQGVGGYTF. The CDR3 DNA sequence: TGTGCCAGCAGCTTTGGACAGGGCGTCGGAGGCTACACCTTC.

Many counts were recorded for this clonotype. The rearrangement links TRBV6-9 to TRBJ1-5; 7 bases are a match to TRBD1. With 8 bases clipped from V and 4 bases from J, the junction kept 20 bases outside the gene matches. Germline values: CDR1 MNHGY, CDR2 SVAAGI. The CDR3 is 18 residues long. This CDR3 is CASWTDREDEAMNQPQHF. The CDR3 bases are TGTGCCAGCTGGACCGACAGGGAGGATGAGGCGATGAATCAGCCCCAGCATTTT.

This clonotype was observed at least ten times. The chain combines TRBV6-2 or TRBV6-3 with TRBJ1-1; 8 nucleotides align to TRBD1. V gave up 7 bases and J gave up 5 bases; unmatched junction bases: 6. Germline V gives CDR1 MNHEY, CDR2 SVGEGT. The CDR3 has 13 residues. CDR3 in amino acids: CASKDRAKTEAFF. The CDR3 nucleotides are TGTGCCAGCAAGGACAGGGCGAAGACTGAAGCTTTCTTT.

This clonotype was counted between two and nine times. The gene calls are TRBV6-1 and TRBJ1-1; unclear D gene. The germline CDR1 and CDR2 sequences are MNHNS and SASEGT. The CDR3 loop spans 14 amino acids. Trimming took off 4 bases at V and 5 bases at J, with 14 bases between the two ends. The CDR3 loop reads CASSAGEGGTEAFF. The CDR3, as DNA: TGTGCCAGCAGTGCCGGGGAAGGTGGGACTGAAGCTTTCTTT.

This clonotype was observed at least ten times. This chain joins TRBV4-2 and TRBJ2-5; 9 bases map to TRBD2. The germline CDR1 and CDR2 sequences are LGHNA and YNFKEQ. This CDR3 has 14 residues. Losses at the gene ends were 6 bases for V and 5 bases for J; bases not matched to a gene: 7. The CDR3 is CASSLGTSMETQYF. CDR3 coding DNA: TGTGCCAGCAGTCTCGGGACTAGCATGGAGACCCAGTACTTC.

The table lists this clonotype with many counts. This sequence joins TRBV20-1 and TRBJ2-7, with no clear D. Germline V gene data show CDR1 as DFQATT and CDR2 as SNEGSKA (reference sequence). The CDR3 loop spans 14 amino acids. The germline V and J ends were trimmed by 1 base and 1 base, with 11 bases remaining between them. CDR3 in amino acids: CSARALDNSYEQYF. Here the CDR3 DNA reads TGCAGTGCTAGAGCACTCGACAATTCCTACGAGCAGTACTTC.

V gene TRBV5-1 combines with J gene TRBJ1-1; D gene unclear. CDR3 length: 15 amino acids. CDR1 is SGHRS, CDR2 YFSETQ, per germline. Trimming removed 4 bases at V and 5 bases at J, with 18 bases between. For the CDR3, the DNA is TGCGCCAGCAGCCTCGCTCCCCTCGGGGAAACTGAAGCTTTCTTT. This gives the protein CASSLAPLGETEAFF.